This T cell receptor beta chain was captured by sequencing in a study of T cell changes during pregnancy in multiple sclerosis. Sequencing used immunoSEQ multiplex PCR; TCRdb keeps in-frame clones, though not all of them. The data contain 18,000 or so clones, more than 75% of them seen just once; the ten biggest clones take up under 1.5%. Source: CD4+ T cells from peripheral blood mononuclear cells, taken in the first trimester of pregnancy. This receptor was taken from a female donor in good health, enrolled as a control in a pregnancy study.

The CDR3 nucleotides read TGTGCCAGCAGTTTAGCGCAGGCCGTGGATGAGCAGTTCTTC. Translated, it gives CASSLAQAVDEQFF. The chain combines TRBV27 with TRBJ2-1; D gene ambiguous. V gave up 2 bases and J gave up 8 bases, with 13 bases separating them. The CDR3 has 14 residues. From germline, CDR1 is MNHEY and CDR2 SMNVEV (reference sequence).